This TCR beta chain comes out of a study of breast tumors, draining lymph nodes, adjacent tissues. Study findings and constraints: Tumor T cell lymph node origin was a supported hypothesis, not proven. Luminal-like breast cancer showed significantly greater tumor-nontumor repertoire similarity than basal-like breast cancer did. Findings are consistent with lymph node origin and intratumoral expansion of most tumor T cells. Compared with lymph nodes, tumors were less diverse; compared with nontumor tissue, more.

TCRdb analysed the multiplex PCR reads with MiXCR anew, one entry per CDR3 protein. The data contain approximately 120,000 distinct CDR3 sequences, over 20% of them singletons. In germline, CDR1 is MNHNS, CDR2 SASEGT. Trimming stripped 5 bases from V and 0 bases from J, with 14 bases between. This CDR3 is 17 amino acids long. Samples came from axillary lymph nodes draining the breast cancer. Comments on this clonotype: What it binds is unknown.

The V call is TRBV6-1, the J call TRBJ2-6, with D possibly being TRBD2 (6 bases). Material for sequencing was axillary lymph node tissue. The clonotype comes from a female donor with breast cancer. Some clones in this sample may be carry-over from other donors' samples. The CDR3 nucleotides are TGTGCCAGCAGTCCCGGGGGAGCCAGCTCTGGGGCCAACGTCCTGACTTTC. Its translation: CASSPGGASSGANVLTF.